This T cell receptor beta chain was observed in a study of TIL therapy for anti-PD-1-resistant metastatic lung cancer. Study-wide results and limits: The baseline peripheral repertoire was partially replaced by infused TIL clonotypes that later decayed.

The immunoSEQ assay was v3. Profiling relied on immunoSEQ multiplex PCR, and the TCRdb table lists in-frame clones only, not all of them. The table includes tens of thousands of clones, 69% detected once. Time point meaning: pre-treatment sample, taken before nivolumab and TIL therapy. Worth noting for this clone: Its specificity is not known.

The input for sequencing was blood, taken at baseline. The TCR originated in a person between 30 and 79 years old with non-small cell lung cancer.

CDR3 DNA: TGTGCCAGCAGCGTAACAGATGAGGACGAGCAGTACTTC. This codes for CASSVTDEDEQYF. The chain combines TRBV9 with TRBJ2-7; D not resolved. The CDR3 covers 13 residues. The V gene lost 1 base and the J gene lost 5 bases, with 10 bases spanning the gap. CDR1 and CDR2 from the germline V gene are SGDLS and YYNGEE.